In its sample, the clone carrying this T cell receptor beta chain was seen once. Sequenced by immunoSEQ multiplex PCR; TCRdb stores in-frame clones only, minus some. The top ten hold more than 7% of the sample, which has about 220,000 clones, roughly 75% seen once. These data come from a study of blood T cell repertoires in COVID-19. This CDR3 has 16 residues. V gave up 1 base and J gave up 5 bases, with 17 bases separating them. Per germline, CDR1 ENHRY and CDR2 SYGVKD. Sequenced input: peripheral blood. The rearrangement links TRBV10-3 to TRBJ2-5; D gene unclear. This clonotype was sampled from a woman in her 70s with acute or convalescent COVID-19. The CDR3 region has the DNA TGTGCCATCAGTGAGTTTGCCCAGACTGAGACGGAGACCCAGTACTTC. Protein sequence: CAISEFAQTETETQYF.